A selection of T cell receptor beta chains follows, all from one sample in a study of naive and memory T cell subsets. TCRdb itself ran the UMI-ligation and nested PCR reads through MiXCR, one entry per CDR3 protein. The sample includes 95,000 to 150,000 distinct CDR3 sequences, 35% to 45% of them seen just once. Sequencing input: central memory CD4+ T cells from blood. Source of these receptors: a human donor in good health. Both conserved end residues are part of each CDR3. D genes are given only for firm matches. A clone size is listed for some rows: how often the clone was seen (once, few, many), or a class if it is expanded.

cdr3_aa,cdr3_nt,v_call,d_call,clone_size,j_call
CASSSSGLREQYF,TGCGCCAGCAGCTCCTCAGGGCTTAGGGAGCAGTACTTC,TRBV5-1,.,.,TRBJ2-7
CASSFLLEGGEQYF,TGTGCCAGCAGTTTTCTACTAGAGGGCGGCGAGCAGTACTTC,TRBV12-3/TRBV12-4,.,once,TRBJ2-7
CSARDQGTKTQYF,TGCAGTGCTAGAGATCAGGGGACGAAGACCCAGTACTTC,TRBV20-1,.,few,TRBJ2-5
CSARDAERVSGNTIYF,TGCAGTGCTAGAGATGCTGAAAGGGTATCTGGAAACACCATATATTTT,TRBV20-1,.,.,TRBJ1-3
CASSPWEISYNEQFF,TGTGCCAGCTCCCCCTGGGAAATCTCCTACAATGAGCAGTTCTTC,TRBV18,.,few,TRBJ2-1
CASRRTVNEQFF,TGTGCCAGCAGACGAACAGTAAATGAGCAGTTCTTC,TRBV12-3/TRBV12-4,.,few,TRBJ2-1
CSASSRGTDPYEQYF,TGCAGTGCTAGTTCGAGGGGGACAGATCCCTACGAGCAGTACTTC,TRBV20-1,TRBD1,few,TRBJ2-7
CASRLAGGAYNEQFF,TGTGCCAGCAGGTTAGCGGGAGGAGCCTACAATGAGCAGTTCTTC,TRBV6-5,TRBD2,.,TRBJ2-1
CSVDRLVSYNEQFF,TGCAGCGTTGATCGACTAGTATCCTACAATGAGCAGTTCTTC,TRBV29-1,.,medium-sized,TRBJ2-1
CSGGGLAIPEQFF,TGCAGCGGAGGTGGACTAGCGATCCCGGAGCAGTTCTTC,TRBV29-1,TRBD2,.,TRBJ2-1
CSARREYYEQYF,TGCAGTGCTAGGCGGGAATACTACGAGCAGTACTTC,TRBV20-1,.,few,TRBJ2-7
CSARLPGDSGNTIYF,TGCAGTGCTAGATTGCCAGGGGACTCTGGAAACACCATATATTTT,TRBV20-1,.,.,TRBJ1-3
CASRLTSGNEQFF,TGTGCCAGCAGACTGACTAGCGGGAATGAGCAGTTCTTC,TRBV5-4,TRBD2,many,TRBJ2-1
CASSPHRDTYF,TGTGCCAGCAGCCCTCATCGGGACACTTACTTC,TRBV11-2,.,.,TRBJ2-1
CASRGLAGGASDTQYF,TGTGCCAGCAGGGGACTAGCGGGAGGAGCTTCAGATACGCAGTATTTT,TRBV6-5,TRBD2,.,TRBJ2-3
CSASFSGSQNTGELFF,TGCAGTGCTAGTTTTAGCGGGAGTCAGAACACCGGGGAGCTGTTTTTT,TRBV20-1,TRBD2,.,TRBJ2-2
CSALRHTGLAGAKNIQYF,TGCAGTGCTCTTCGCCATACGGGACTAGCGGGAGCGAAAAACATTCAGTACTTC,TRBV20-1,TRBD2,few,TRBJ2-4
CASSTGYTEAFF,TGCGCCAGCAGCACGGGGTACACTGAAGCTTTCTTT,TRBV5-1,.,.,TRBJ1-1